This record concerns one T cell receptor (beta chain) sequence. There is no known antigen for this receptor. The sample holds no much larger clone one base away, and base qualities are not on file. The immunoSEQ Assay was used to sequence TCRbeta CDR3 regions. After extraction, genomic DNA underwent amplification by bias-controlled multiplex PCR, followed by high-throughput sequencing. On the study's bioinformatics: Collapsing and filtering of sequences were performed to quantify the absolute abundance of each unique TCRbeta CDR3 region. T cell fraction was estimated by normalization of TCRbeta template counts to usable DNA, with usable DNA being measured through amplification of reference genes present in all nucleated cells. Repertoire TCRs were annotated as SARS-CoV-2-specific by exact matching of V gene, CDR3 amino acid sequence and J gene to a known reactive TCR set. The reference SARS-CoV-2 TCR set came from MIRA and was filtered for enrichment in COVID-19-positive ImmuneCODE repertoires, removing public or cross-reactive TCRs. Using the MIRA antigens, annotated TCRs were further analysed by specific ORF or by position within an ORF. Depth was the summed frequency of annotated unique rearrangements, while breadth was defined as annotated unique rearrangements over total unique productive rearrangements. TCR breadth was compared between groups using two-sided Wilcoxon rank-sum tests. As stored in TCRdb, this immuneACCESS dataset retains in-frame rearrangements with V and J assigned. A fraction of the clones does not appear; measured against another copy, unresolved V genes explain less than half of the discrepancy, and the remainder lacks a known reason. The DNA was the basis for D and trimming; V, J and clone size are from that table. The sample table contains roughly 450,000 clones; only one count was recorded for about 93% of them. Of the sample, 12% is held by the ten largest clones.

These data belong to a study of Ad26.COV2.S vaccination and SARS-CoV-2 variants (dated by TCRdb to the early 2020s). A note on the overall study: Vaccine-arm donors were drawn from COV1001, a multicentre, randomized, double-blind, placebo-controlled phase I-IIa trial of Ad26.COV2.S in healthy adults. Dosing of Ad26.COV2.S was intramuscular, at either 5x10^10 or 1x10^11 viral particles, delivered as one shot or as two shots spaced 56 days apart. TCRbeta repertoire sequencing was used to assess the specificity and breadth of SARS-CoV-2-reactive T cell receptors after Ad26.COV2.S vaccination. A total of 32 samples were included in the TCR-sequenced set, comprising 19 Ad26.COV2.S vaccine recipients, 5 placebo recipients and 8 SARS-CoV-2 convalescent individuals. Participants in the trial were split at random into five groups of five each, receiving low-dose or high-dose Ad26.COV2.S once or twice, or else placebo on both occasions. Investigators remained blinded to trial group allocation during experiments and outcome assessment. Overall study results and their limits: The study was not powered for comparison of responses between vaccine doses or regimens. After vaccination, substantial breadth of spike-specific CD8+ and CD4+ T cell responses was reported. Higher spike-specific TCR breadth was observed in Ad26.COV2.S recipients than in placebo recipients (P = 0.0014). Non-spike TCR breadth was comparable between vaccine and placebo recipients, consistent with the vaccine containing only spike. The authors noted that total T cell responses may have been underestimated by the TCR breadth and depth analyses.

CDR1 and CDR2, looked up from the germline V gene, are SGHVS and FQNEAQ. V was cut back by 5 bases and J by 5 bases, leaving a gap of 12 bases between them. The CDR3 covers 13 residues, taking in both the cysteine and the phenylalanine. The only DNA kept is the CDR3, 39 bases in frame from the first base. The sample's treatment or condition label, decoded: some 20 received Ad26.COV2.S at low or high dose, single or two shots; 5 received placebo; per-sample allocation not given. Repertoires of vaccine and placebo recipients were sequenced from samples collected on day 63 after the first injection. Cohort 1b enrolled 20 to 30 adults aged 18-55 years at a single site in Boston, USA, between 29 July and 7 August 2020. Ad26.COV2.S was a replication-incompetent adenovirus type 26 vector that expressed a prefusion-stabilized SARS-CoV-2 spike protein derived from the original Wuhan strain.

The sample here was peripheral blood, taken in a trial of Ad26.COV2.S vaccine versus placebo. The clonotype was recovered from a person aged 18 to 65 who received the Ad26.COV2.S COVID-19 vaccine or a placebo. Recombination joined TRBV7-8 with TRBJ1-2; a confident D gene designation cannot be given. Here is the DNA: TGTGCCAGCAGCCTCAGAGATTTTTATGGCTACACCTTC. Its product reads: CASSLRDFYGYTF.